This T cell receptor (beta chain) came from a study of human T cells and chemical hapten exposure. The CDR3 is 15 residues long. V was pared by 4 bases and J by 5 bases, with 10 bases of the junction left unmatched. Per the germline V gene, CDR1 is LGHDT and CDR2 is YNNKEL (reference sequence). Individual cDNA molecules had unique molecular identifiers attached to them by the library. Via MiXCR, TCRdb re-called the RACE reads, giving one row per CDR3 protein. The sample carries some 110,000 distinct CDR3 sequences, 30% to 35% recorded once. Stated time point: patch test 3, about 24 weeks after DPC sensitization. Described treatment: therapeutic diphenylcyclopropenone sensitization with weekly scalp DPC.

This chain links TRBV3-1 with TRBJ2-5, with 7 bases fitting TRBD2. The receptor's source is a middle-aged man with alopecia areata. Some clones in this sample may be carry-over from other donors' samples. Source: whole blood, taken in connection with sensitization to the hapten diphenylcyclopropenone (DPC). DNA for the CDR3: TGTGCCAGCAGCCGGCCGAGCGGGATGGCTGAGACCCAGTACTTC. Protein product: CASSRPSGMAETQYF.